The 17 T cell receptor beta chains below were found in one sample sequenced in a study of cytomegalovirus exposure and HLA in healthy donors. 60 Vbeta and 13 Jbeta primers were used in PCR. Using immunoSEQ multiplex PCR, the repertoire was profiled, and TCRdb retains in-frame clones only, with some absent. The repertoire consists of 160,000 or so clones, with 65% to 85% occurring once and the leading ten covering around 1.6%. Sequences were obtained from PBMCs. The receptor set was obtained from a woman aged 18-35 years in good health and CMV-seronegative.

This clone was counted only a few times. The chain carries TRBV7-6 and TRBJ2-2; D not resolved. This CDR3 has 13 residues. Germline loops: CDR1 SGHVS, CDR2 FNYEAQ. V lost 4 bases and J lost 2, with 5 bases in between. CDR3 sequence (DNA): TGTGCCAGCAGCTCTCCTAACACCGGGGAGCTGTTTTTT. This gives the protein CASSSPNTGELFF.

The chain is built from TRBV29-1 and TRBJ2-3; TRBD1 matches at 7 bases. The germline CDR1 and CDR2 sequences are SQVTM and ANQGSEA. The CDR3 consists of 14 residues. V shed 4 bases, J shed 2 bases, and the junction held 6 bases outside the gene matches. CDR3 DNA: TGCAGCGTTGTTATAGGGGGCCTCACAGATACGCAGTATTTT. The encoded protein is CSVVIGGLTDTQYF.

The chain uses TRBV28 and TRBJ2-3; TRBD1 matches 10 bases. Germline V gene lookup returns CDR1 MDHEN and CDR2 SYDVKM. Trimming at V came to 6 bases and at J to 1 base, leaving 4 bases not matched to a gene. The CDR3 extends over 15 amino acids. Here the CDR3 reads CASRSGTGGTDTQYF. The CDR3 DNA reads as TGTGCCAGCAGATCCGGGACAGGGGGCACAGATACGCAGTATTTT.

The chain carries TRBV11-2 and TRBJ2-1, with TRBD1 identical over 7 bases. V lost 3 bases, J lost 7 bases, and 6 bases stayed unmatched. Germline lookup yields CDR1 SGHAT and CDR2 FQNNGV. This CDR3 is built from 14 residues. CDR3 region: CASSFTYRGNEQFF. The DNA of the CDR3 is TGTGCCAGCAGCTTTACCTACAGGGGAAATGAGCAGTTCTTC.

The CDR3 is CASSYDHRERYTF. The DNA for the CDR3 is TGTGCCAGCAGCTACGATCATAGGGAGCGCTACACCTTC. This sequence joins TRBV7-2 and TRBJ1-2; D unclear. The CDR3 has 13 amino acids. Germline V gene data show CDR1 as SGHTA and CDR2 as FQGNSA. With 4 bases removed from V and 9 bases from J, the gap between germline ends came to 15 bases.

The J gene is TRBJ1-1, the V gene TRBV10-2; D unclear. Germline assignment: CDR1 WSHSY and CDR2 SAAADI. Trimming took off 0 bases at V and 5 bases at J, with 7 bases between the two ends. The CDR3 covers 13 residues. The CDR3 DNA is TGCGCCAGCAGTGAGTCATCGGTTACTGAAGCTTTCTTT. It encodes CASSESSVTEAFF.

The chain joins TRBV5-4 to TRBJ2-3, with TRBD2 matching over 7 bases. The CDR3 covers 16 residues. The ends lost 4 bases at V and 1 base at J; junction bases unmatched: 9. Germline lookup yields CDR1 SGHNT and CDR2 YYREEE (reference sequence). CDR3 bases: TGTGCCAGCAGCCCCAGGACGGCGGGGGGCACAGATACGCAGTATTTT. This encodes CASSPRTAGGTDTQYF.

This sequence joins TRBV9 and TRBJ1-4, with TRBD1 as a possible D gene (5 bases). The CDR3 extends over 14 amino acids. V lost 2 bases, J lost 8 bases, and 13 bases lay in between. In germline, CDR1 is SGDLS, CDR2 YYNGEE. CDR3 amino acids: CASSVTVMTEKLFF. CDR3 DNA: TGTGCCAGCAGCGTGACAGTTATGACCGAAAAACTGTTTTTT.

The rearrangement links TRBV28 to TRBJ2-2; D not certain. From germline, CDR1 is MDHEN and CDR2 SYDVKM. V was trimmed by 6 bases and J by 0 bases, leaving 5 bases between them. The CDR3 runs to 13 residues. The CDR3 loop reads CASRTANTGELFF. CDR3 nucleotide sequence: TGTGCCAGCAGAACAGCGAACACCGGGGAGCTGTTTTTT.

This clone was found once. The CDR3 bases are TGTGCCAGCAGTCCAACGCGGCGGGGGGCACAGCCCCAGCATTTT. This encodes CASSPTRRGAQPQHF. V is TRBV6-5 and J is TRBJ1-5; tentative D call: TRBD1 (6 bases). The V end was cut by 5 bases, the J end by 7 bases, with 18 bases between. CDR1 and CDR2 (germline): MNHEY, SVGAGI. The CDR3 consists of 15 residues.

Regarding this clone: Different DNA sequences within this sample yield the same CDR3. The chain's CDR3 is CASIHRPGQGGQPQHF. Here the CDR3 DNA reads TGTGCCAGCATTCACAGACCCGGGCAGGGAGGGCAGCCCCAGCATTTT. The chain joins TRBV19 to TRBJ1-5; possible D gene TRBD1, 5 bases. V lost 9 bases and J lost 7, with 25 bases in between. CDR1 and CDR2 from the germline V gene are LNHDA and SQIVND (reference sequence). There are 16 residues in the CDR3.

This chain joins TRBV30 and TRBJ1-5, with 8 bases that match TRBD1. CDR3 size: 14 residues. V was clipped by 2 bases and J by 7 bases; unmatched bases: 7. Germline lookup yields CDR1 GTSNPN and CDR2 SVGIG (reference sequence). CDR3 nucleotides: TGTGCCTGGAGTACCCCGACAGGGGTCCAGCCCCAGCATTTT. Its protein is CAWSTPTGVQPQHF.

CDR3: CASSPQQQGANEQFF. The CDR3 region has the DNA TGTGCCAGCAGCCCCCAACAACAGGGGGCAAATGAGCAGTTCTTC. The V gene is TRBV9, the J gene TRBJ2-1, with TRBD1 matching over 9 bases. Germline V gene data show CDR1 as SGDLS and CDR2 as YYNGEE. V was clipped by 4 bases and J by 7 bases; unmatched bases: 9. This CDR3 has 15 residues.

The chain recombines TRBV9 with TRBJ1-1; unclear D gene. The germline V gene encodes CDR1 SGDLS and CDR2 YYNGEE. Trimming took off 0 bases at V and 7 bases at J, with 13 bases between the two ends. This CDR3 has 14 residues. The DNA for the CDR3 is TGTGCCAGCAGCGTAGCTACGAGGGATTTTGAAGCTTTCTTT. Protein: CASSVATRDFEAFF.

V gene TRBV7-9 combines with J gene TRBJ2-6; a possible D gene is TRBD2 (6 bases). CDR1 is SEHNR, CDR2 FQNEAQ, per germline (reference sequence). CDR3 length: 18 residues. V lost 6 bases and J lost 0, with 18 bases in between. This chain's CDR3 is CASSWGRIRDSGANVLTF. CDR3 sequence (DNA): TGTGCCAGCAGTTGGGGGAGGATACGGGACTCTGGGGCCAACGTCCTGACTTTC.

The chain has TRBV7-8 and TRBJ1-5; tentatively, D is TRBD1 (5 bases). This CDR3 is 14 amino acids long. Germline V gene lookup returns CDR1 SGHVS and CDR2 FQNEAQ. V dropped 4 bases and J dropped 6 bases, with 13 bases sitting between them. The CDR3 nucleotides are TGTGCCAGCAGCTCAGGAGGGGACGCTCAGCCCCAGCATTTT. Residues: CASSSGGDAQPQHF.

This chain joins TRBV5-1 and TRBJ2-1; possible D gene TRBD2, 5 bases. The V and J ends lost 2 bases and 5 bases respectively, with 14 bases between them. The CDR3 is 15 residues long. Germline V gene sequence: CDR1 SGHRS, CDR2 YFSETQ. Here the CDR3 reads CASSFWTSGNNEQFF. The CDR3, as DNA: TGCGCCAGCAGCTTCTGGACCTCGGGGAACAATGAGCAGTTCTTC. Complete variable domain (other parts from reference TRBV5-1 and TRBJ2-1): KAGVTQTPRYLIKTRGQQVTLSCSPISGHRSVSWYQQTPGQGLQFLFEYFSETQRNKGNFPGRFSGRQFSNSRSEMNVSTLELGDSALYLCASSFWTSGNNEQFFGPGTRLTVL.